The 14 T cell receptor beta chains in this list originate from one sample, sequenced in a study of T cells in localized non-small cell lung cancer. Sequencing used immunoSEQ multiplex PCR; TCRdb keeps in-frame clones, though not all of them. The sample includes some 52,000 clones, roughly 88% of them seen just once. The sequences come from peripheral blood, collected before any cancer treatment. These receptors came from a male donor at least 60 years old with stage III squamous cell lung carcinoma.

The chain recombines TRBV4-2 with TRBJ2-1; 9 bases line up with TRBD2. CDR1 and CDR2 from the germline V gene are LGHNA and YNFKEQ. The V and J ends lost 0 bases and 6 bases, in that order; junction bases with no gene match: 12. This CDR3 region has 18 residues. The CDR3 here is CASSQDPSHSGSSNEQFF. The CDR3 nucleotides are TGTGCCAGCAGCCAAGATCCCTCCCATAGCGGGAGTTCCAATGAGCAGTTCTTC.

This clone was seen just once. Here the CDR3 DNA reads TGTGCCAGCAGCTCGGGACAGGGGGCACTCATGAACACTGAAGCTTTCTTT. Amino acids: CASSSGQGALMNTEAFF. The V call is TRBV4-2, the J call TRBJ1-1, with TRBD1 matching over 12 bases. The CDR3 extends over 17 amino acids. Germline V lookup: CDR1 LGHNA, CDR2 YNFKEQ. With V trimmed by 5 bases and J by 0 bases, 7 bases remained unmatched.

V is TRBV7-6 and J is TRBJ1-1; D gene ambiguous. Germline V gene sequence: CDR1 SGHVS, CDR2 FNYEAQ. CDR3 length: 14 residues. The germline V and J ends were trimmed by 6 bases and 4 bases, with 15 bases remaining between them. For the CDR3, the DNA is TGTGCCAGCAGTTCGACGGTGCTACCCACTGAAGCTTTCTTT. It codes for CASSSTVLPTEAFF.

The CDR3 coding sequence is TGTGCCTGGAGTGTAGTTTCCGGTTACAATGAGCAGTTCTTC. Translation gives CAWSVVSGYNEQFF. The chain employs TRBV30 and TRBJ2-1, with D unclear. There are 14 residues in the CDR3. The V end was cut by 0 bases, the J end by 4 bases, with 10 bases between. The germline V gene encodes CDR1 GTSNPN and CDR2 SVGIG (reference sequence).

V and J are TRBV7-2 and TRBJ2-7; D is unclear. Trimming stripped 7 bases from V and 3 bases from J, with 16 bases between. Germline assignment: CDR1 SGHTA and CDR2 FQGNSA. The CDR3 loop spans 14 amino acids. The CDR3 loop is CASTFQDGYYEQYF. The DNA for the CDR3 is TGTGCCAGCACCTTCCAGGACGGTTACTACGAGCAGTACTTC.

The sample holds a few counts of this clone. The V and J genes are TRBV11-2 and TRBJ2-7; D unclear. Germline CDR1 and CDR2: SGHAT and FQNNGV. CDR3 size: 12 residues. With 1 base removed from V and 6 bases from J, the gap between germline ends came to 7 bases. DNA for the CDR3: TGTGCCAGCAGCTTAGTGGTGGGCGAGCAGTACTTC. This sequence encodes CASSLVVGEQYF.

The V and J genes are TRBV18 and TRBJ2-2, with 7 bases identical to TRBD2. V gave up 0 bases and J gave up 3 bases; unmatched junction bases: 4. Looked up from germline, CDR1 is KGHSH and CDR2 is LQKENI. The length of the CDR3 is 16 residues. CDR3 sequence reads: CASSPPNSGHTGELFF. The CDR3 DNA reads TGTGCCAGCTCACCACCGAATAGCGGGCACACCGGGGAGCTGTTTTTT.

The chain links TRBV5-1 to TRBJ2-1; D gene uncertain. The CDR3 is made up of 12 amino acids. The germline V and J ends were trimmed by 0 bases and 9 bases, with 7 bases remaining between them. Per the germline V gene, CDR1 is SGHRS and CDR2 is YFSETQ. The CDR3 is CASSLGPPEQFF. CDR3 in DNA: TGCGCCAGCAGCTTGGGGCCTCCTGAGCAGTTCTTC.

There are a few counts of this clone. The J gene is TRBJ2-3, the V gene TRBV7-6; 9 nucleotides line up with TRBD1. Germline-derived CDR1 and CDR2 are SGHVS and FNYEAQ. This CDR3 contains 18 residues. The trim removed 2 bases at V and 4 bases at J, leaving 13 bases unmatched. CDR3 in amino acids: CASSLTGGTGLAADTQYF. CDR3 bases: TGTGCCAGCAGCTTAACTGGAGGGACAGGGCTGGCGGCAGATACGCAGTATTTT.

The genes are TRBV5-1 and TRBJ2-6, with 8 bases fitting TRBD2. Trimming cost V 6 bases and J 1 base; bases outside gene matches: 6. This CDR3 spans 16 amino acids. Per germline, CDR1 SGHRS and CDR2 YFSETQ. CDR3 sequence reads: CASIAGGASGANVLTF. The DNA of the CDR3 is TGCGCCAGCATCGCCGGGGGGGCGTCTGGGGCCAACGTCCTGACTTTC.

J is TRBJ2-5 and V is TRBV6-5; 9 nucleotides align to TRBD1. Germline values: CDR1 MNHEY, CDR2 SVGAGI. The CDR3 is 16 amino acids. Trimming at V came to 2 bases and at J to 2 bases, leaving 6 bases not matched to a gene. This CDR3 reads CASSYAAGTGQETQYF. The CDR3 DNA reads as TGTGCCAGCAGTTACGCAGCCGGGACAGGGCAAGAGACCCAGTACTTC.

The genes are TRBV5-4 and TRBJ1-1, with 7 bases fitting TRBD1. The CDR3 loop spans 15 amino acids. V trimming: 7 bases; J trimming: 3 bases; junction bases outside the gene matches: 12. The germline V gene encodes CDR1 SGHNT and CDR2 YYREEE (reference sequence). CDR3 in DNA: TGTGCCAGCCGCCGAGGGGGCCTGATGGACACTGAAGCTTTCTTT. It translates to CASRRGGLMDTEAFF.

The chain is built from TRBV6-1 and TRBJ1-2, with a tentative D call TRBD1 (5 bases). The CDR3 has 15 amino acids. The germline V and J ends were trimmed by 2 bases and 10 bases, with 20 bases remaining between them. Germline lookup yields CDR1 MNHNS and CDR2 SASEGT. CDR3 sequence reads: CASSEKTSLGVAYTF. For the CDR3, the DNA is TGTGCCAGCAGTGAAAAGACCTCCCTAGGGGTTGCCTACACCTTC.

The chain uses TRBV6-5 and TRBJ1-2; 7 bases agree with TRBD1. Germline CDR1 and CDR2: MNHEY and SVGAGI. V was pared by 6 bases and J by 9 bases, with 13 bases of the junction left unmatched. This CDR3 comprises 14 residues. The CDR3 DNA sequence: TGTGCCAGCAGCCCCTCCGCACCGGACAGGAGCTACACCTTC. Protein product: CASSPSAPDRSYTF.